The 18 T cell receptor beta chains reported below all come from one sample, sequenced in a study of control samples from healthy donors and cancer patients. Clones were read by immunoSEQ multiplex PCR, and TCRdb kept only the in-frame ones, dropping some. Of over 85,000 clones listed, 90% to 95% are singletons. The sequencing input was blood. The receptors were gathered from a woman in her 30s in good health.

The rearrangement uses TRBV28 and TRBJ2-7; 14 bases are shared with TRBD2. This CDR3 contains 16 residues. V lost 3 bases and J lost 2; bases outside the gene matches: 3. The V gene's germline CDR1 is MDHEN and CDR2 SYDVKM. The CDR3 spells CASSFPGLAGAYEQYF. The CDR3 nucleotides read TGTGCCAGCAGTTTCCCGGGACTAGCGGGGGCCTACGAGCAGTACTTC.

In its sample, this clone was seen once. V gene TRBV7-6 combines with J gene TRBJ2-7; 15 nucleotides agree with TRBD2. V was pared by 8 bases and J by 5 bases, with 10 bases of the junction left unmatched. The CDR3 runs 16 residues. Per germline, CDR1 SGHVS and CDR2 FNYEAQ. CDR3 amino acids: CASGRTSGRAIHEQYF. The CDR3, as DNA: TGTGCCAGCGGCAGGACTAGCGGGAGGGCCATCCACGAGCAGTACTTC.

The rearrangement uses TRBV5-4 and TRBJ1-2; perhaps TRBD1 as D (6 bases). CDR1 SGHNT and CDR2 YYREEE come from the germline V gene (reference sequence). This CDR3 region has 14 residues. V dropped 2 bases and J dropped 4 bases, with 12 bases sitting between them. The DNA of the CDR3 is TGTGCCAGCAGCTTTTACGGACAGCTCTATGGCTACACCTTC. The encoded protein is CASSFYGQLYGYTF.

This sequence joins TRBV6-5 and TRBJ1-6; D gene unclear. The CDR3 runs to 15 residues. The germline gives CDR1 MNHEY, CDR2 SVGAGI. V was shortened by 5 bases and J by 6 bases, with 14 bases between the two germline ends. The CDR3 reads CASSILGQSNSPLHF. DNA for the CDR3: TGTGCCAGCAGTATCTTAGGGCAGAGTAATTCACCCCTCCACTTT.

The chain has TRBV10-3 and TRBJ2-7; the match to TRBD2 covers 14 bases. Germline V lookup: CDR1 ENHRY, CDR2 SYGVKD. The J segment lost 3 bases and the V segment lost 2 bases, leaving 0 bases of the junction unmatched. The CDR3 consists of 15 residues. CDR3 sequence reads: CAISEGLAGGYEQYF. The CDR3 DNA follows: TGTGCCATCAGTGAGGGACTAGCGGGAGGCTACGAGCAGTACTTC.

The V and J genes are TRBV3-1 (or the pseudogene TRBV3-2) and TRBJ1-2; D unresolved. The V gene's germline CDR1 is LGHDT and CDR2 YNNKEL (reference sequence). The CDR3 runs to 15 residues. V lost 4 bases to trimming and J lost 0 bases, with 12 bases between them. The CDR3 coding sequence is TGTGCCAGCAGCCGAGAACAGAGATCTAACTATGGCTACACCTTC. Translation gives CASSREQRSNYGYTF.

V is TRBV14 and J is TRBJ2-1; TRBD2 agrees at 9 bases. The CDR3 spans 15 residues. CDR1 and CDR2 (germline): SGHDN, FVKESK. V shed 5 bases, J shed 2 bases, and the junction held 4 bases outside the gene matches. In DNA form, the CDR3 reads TGTGCCAGCAGCACTATAGCGGGAGCCTACAATGAGCAGTTCTTC. Translated, it gives CASSTIAGAYNEQFF.

This chain links TRBV5-1 with TRBJ1-1; D call uncertain. The CDR3 extends over 13 amino acids. Trimming took 5 bases from V and 3 from J, leaving 11 bases between them. Germline CDR1 SGHRS, CDR2 YFSETQ. The CDR3 sequence: CASRWDFDTEAFF. The CDR3 DNA reads as TGCGCCAGCAGGTGGGATTTTGACACTGAAGCTTTCTTT.

There are a few counts of this clone. The chain is built from TRBV24-1 and TRBJ2-1; 7 positions match TRBD2. J lost 6 bases, V lost 4 bases, and 11 bases had no gene match. This CDR3 region has 16 residues. In germline, CDR1 is KGHDR, CDR2 SFDVKD. CDR3 sequence (DNA): TGTGCCACCAGTGACTCCCGGGACTATTGGGGCAATGAGCAGTTCTTC. As protein: CATSDSRDYWGNEQFF.

The chain carries TRBV7-8 and TRBJ1-2; TRBD1 might be the D (5 bases). Trimming pared 2 bases from V and 2 bases from J, leaving 21 bases between. The germline V gene has CDR1 SGHVS and CDR2 FQNEAQ. The length of the CDR3 is 18 residues. The CDR3 nucleotides read TGTGCCAGCAGCTTATGGGACCGTCGTCCATCATTAAACTATGGCTACACCTTC. Protein sequence: CASSLWDRRPSLNYGYTF. The full variable domain, in which reference TRBV7-8 and TRBJ1-2 provide the parts outside the CDR3, is GAGVSQSPRYKVAKRGQDVALRCDPISGHVSLFWYQQALGQGPEFLTYFQNEAQLDKSGLPSDRFFAERPEGSVSTLKIQRTQQEDSAVYLCASSLWDRRPSLNYGYTFGSGTRLTVV.

This clone was recorded once. J is TRBJ2-2 and V is TRBV7-6, with D possibly matching TRBD2 (6 bases). V lost 3 bases to trimming and J lost 1 base, with 12 bases between them. The CDR3 has 16 amino acids. Germline V gene data show CDR1 as SGHVS and CDR2 as FNYEAQ. CDR3 amino acids: CASSLGVSGNTGELFF. The CDR3 bases are TGTGCCAGCAGCTTGGGTGTTAGCGGGAACACCGGGGAGCTGTTTTTT.

The chain uses TRBV30 and TRBJ2-3, with D perhaps assigned TRBD1 or TRBD2 (5 bases each). Germline loops: CDR1 GTSNPN, CDR2 SVGIG (reference sequence). The CDR3 has 11 residues. V lost 0 bases and J lost 10, with 8 bases in between. The CDR3 DNA reads as TGTGCCTGGAGTGTGGGGGTGCCGCAGTATTTT. Its protein is CAWSVGVPQYF.

The rearrangement links TRBV7-2 to TRBJ1-1; TRBD1 is a possible D gene (5 bases). Germline assignment: CDR1 SGHTA and CDR2 FQGNSA. Trimming took off 4 bases at V and 0 bases at J, with 15 bases between the two ends. The CDR3 length is 16 residues. Written as DNA, the CDR3 is TGTGCCAGCAGCTCTAGAGCTGGGGCTCTGAACACTGAAGCTTTCTTT. It codes for CASSSRAGALNTEAFF.

This chain connects TRBV5-1 to TRBJ2-5; TRBD2 agrees at 10 bases. Losses at the gene ends were 4 bases for V and 5 bases for J; bases not matched to a gene: 11. CDR1 is SGHRS, CDR2 YFSETQ, per germline. The CDR3 has 16 amino acids. The CDR3 spells CASSIGRGLAMETQYF. In nucleotides, the CDR3 is TGCGCCAGCAGCATAGGCCGGGGACTAGCGATGGAGACCCAGTACTTC.

The chain is built from TRBV4-1 and TRBJ2-7; 8 bases align to TRBD2. This CDR3 comprises 16 residues. The V segment lost 1 base and the J segment 0 bases; nucleotides outside the gene matches: 5. Germline V gene lookup returns CDR1 MGHRA and CDR2 YSYEKL. CDR3 nucleotide sequence: TGCGCCAGCAGCCAAGTTAGCGGGGTTCCCTCCTACGAGCAGTACTTC. Protein: CASSQVSGVPSYEQYF.

The genes are TRBV5-6 and TRBJ1-1; unclear D gene. V was trimmed by 0 bases and J by 1 base, leaving 4 bases between them. The germline gives CDR1 SGHDT, CDR2 YYEEEE. This CDR3 comprises 13 residues. This CDR3 is CASSLVWNTEAFF. The CDR3 nucleotides are TGTGCCAGCAGCTTGGTCTGGAACACTGAAGCTTTCTTT.

The V call is TRBV7-2, the J call TRBJ1-1, with D possibly matching TRBD1 (6 bases). Germline lookup yields CDR1 SGHTA and CDR2 FQGNSA. V shed 5 bases and J shed 12 bases, with 19 bases lying between them. CDR3 length: 13 residues. CDR3 in amino acids: CASSEKRQDKTFF. The CDR3 nucleotides read TGTGCCAGCAGCGAAAAACGACAGGACAAAACTTTCTTT.

The J gene is TRBJ2-7, the V gene TRBV10-2; 12 nucleotides align to TRBD2. The germline V gene has CDR1 WSHSY and CDR2 SAAADI. Trimming removed 4 bases from V and 5 bases from J; junction bases left unmatched: 3. The CDR3 runs 14 residues. The CDR3, as DNA: TGCGCCAGCAGTGCTCTAGCGGGAGGGCACGAGCAGTACTTC. The encoded protein is CASSALAGGHEQYF.